The TCR beta chain described here comes from a study of siplizumab effects on memory and regulatory T cells. Study-level background: Paired mixed lymphocyte reactions compared siplizumab 1 ug/mL against no drug.

With 0 bases clipped from V and 4 bases from J, the junction kept 4 bases outside the gene matches. Germline lookup yields CDR1 MGHRA and CDR2 YSYEKL. The CDR3 loop spans 15 amino acids. An approximately 6-day coculture at 37°C was performed with the mixed lymphocyte reaction cells. Method: immunoSEQ multiplex PCR; TCRdb's copy keeps in-frame clones and lacks some. In the table there are 9,000 to 10,000 clones, approximately 40% of which are singletons. Concerning this clone itself: Its specificity is not known.

The sample comprised CFSE-low (dividing) CD4+ T cells sorted from an allogeneic mixed lymphocyte reaction. This TCR came from a human donor in good health; the cells came from an allogeneic mixed lymphocyte reaction. The rearrangement joins TRBV4-1 to TRBJ2-7; 9 nucleotides agree with TRBD2. CDR3 in DNA: TGCGCCAGCAGCCAAGAGGTGGCGGGAGGGTACGAGCAGTACTTC. Protein: CASSQEVAGGYEQYF.